The present T cell receptor (beta chain) was sequenced within a study of beta chain features in type 1 diabetes. Sorting of CD4+ naive, central memory, regulatory and stem cell-like memory cells was performed via CD45RO/CCR7/CD25/CD127/CD95/CD27. Each population that was sorted was more than 95% pure. The study, taken as a whole, reports: At VDJ recombination sites, type 1 diabetes patients had fewer insertions and more deleted nucleotides. Naive, central memory and Treg TCRB repertoires seemed to resemble each other more closely in patients than they did in healthy donors. Researchers report that Type 1 diabetes patients had moderately but significantly shorter TCRB CDR3s across all four CD4+ subsets.

The germline V gene encodes CDR1 SNHLY and CDR2 FYNNEI. The CDR3 totals 13 residues. V was pared by 8 bases and J by 3 bases, with 11 bases between. Sequenced material consisted of expressed TCRB transcripts (all of the isolated RNA was reverse transcribed). Clones were read by immunoSEQ multiplex PCR, and TCRdb kept only the in-frame ones, dropping some. The data contain over 650,000 clones, over 11% of them seen just once; the ten biggest clones take up less than 0.04%. This clone was seen a handful of times. Its antigen is still unknown. The chain joins TRBV2 to TRBJ1-5; TRBD1 might be the D (6 bases). The sequence was obtained from a young man with type 1 diabetes. The sequencing sample was made of naive CD4+ T cells from blood. In DNA form, the CDR3 reads TGTGCCAGCCAACAGGGCCTCAATCAGCCCCAGCATTTT. It codes for CASQQGLNQPQHF.